Sequencing of this T cell receptor beta chain was carried out in a study of cytomegalovirus exposure and HLA in healthy donors. Study background: Among some 400 genotyped donors, around 77% fell in the Caucasian-associated ancestry cluster.

General observations from the study: Per a later analysis, approximately 16,000 TCR beta sequences showed association with HLA alleles at 0.05 false discovery rate. Judged likely to be a sequencing artifact was a cluster of highly shared sequence variants. Three CMV-associated chains were confirmed in vitro to be specific for CMV antigens.

PCR involved 60 Vbeta and 13 Jbeta primers. Repertoires were generated with immunoSEQ multiplex PCR, while TCRdb's copy carries only in-frame clones and drops some. This sample carries 160,000 or so clones, with approximately 2.3% going to the ten biggest clones. Note on this clone: Its antigen remains unidentified.

V was clipped by 4 bases and J by 1 base, with 11 bases between them. The length of the CDR3 is 15 residues. Germline CDR1 reads LGHNA; CDR2 reads YNFKEQ. V and J are TRBV4-2 and TRBJ2-4; a weak D match, TRBD2 (5 bases). The sequenced material came from PBMCs. The sequence derives from a man aged 25 to 45 in good health and CMV-seronegative. The CDR3 region has the DNA TGTGCCAGCAGCCCGACTACCGACGCCAAAAACATTCAGTACTTC. It specifies CASSPTTDAKNIQYF.